A selection of T cell receptor beta chains follows, all from one sample in a study of blood T cell repertoires in COVID-19. This table comes from immunoSEQ multiplex PCR, and its TCRdb copy is limited to in-frame clones, with some not included. The table shows 440,000 or so clones, with about nine tenths occurring only once. What was sequenced was peripheral blood. The receptors come from a woman in her forties with COVID-19, enrolled during active disease. Each CDR3 is given with its conserved first and last residue. A D gene is named only where the DNA matches it firmly. The listing skips clone size in some rows; elsewhere it reads once, few, many or a size class.

V gene	D gene	clone size	J gene	CDR3 DNA	CDR3 protein
TRBV5-4	TRBD2	few	TRBJ2-5	TGTGCCAGCAGCTTGGTGGGGGGAGGGGAGACCCAGTACTTC	CASSLVGGGETQYF
TRBV11-3	TRBD2	.	TRBJ2-1	TGTGCCAGCAGCTTAGGGGGACTAGCGGGTTACAATGAGCAGTTCTTC	CASSLGGLAGYNEQFF
TRBV28	.	.	TRBJ1-6	TGTGCCAGCAGTTTGTGGTCTTTAAGCTCACCCCTCCACTTT	CASSLWSLSSPLHF
TRBV21-1	.	once	TRBJ2-2	TGTGCCAGCAGAAACAAGCGGGACTCTAACACCGGGGAGCTGTTTTTT	CASRNKRDSNTGELFF
TRBV5-8	.	.	TRBJ2-3	TGTGCCAGCAGCTTCCAGGGCACAGATACGCAGTATTTT	CASSFQGTDTQYF
TRBV18	.	.	TRBJ1-3	TGTGCCAGCTCACCTATCCTCAGCTCTGGAAACACCATATATTTT	CASSPILSSGNTIYF
TRBV19	.	.	TRBJ1-1	TGTGCCAGTAGTCCCGCGGGCACTGAAGCTTTCTTT	CASSPAGTEAFF
TRBV24-1	.	.	TRBJ1-1	TGTGCCCTCCTAGGGGGGAACACTGAAGCTTTCTTT	CALLGGNTEAFF
TRBV24-1	.	.	TRBJ2-1	TGTGCCACCAGTGACCCCGGGACTGGCATTTACAATGAGCAGTTCTTC	CATSDPGTGIYNEQFF
TRBV6-6	TRBD1	few	TRBJ2-5	TGTGCCAGCAGTTACCCGGGACAGGGGGTAGAGACCCAGTACTTC	CASSYPGQGVETQYF
TRBV12-3/TRBV12-4	.	.	TRBJ2-3	TGTGCCAGCAATCGCGGGGCCTTGCGGGCGCAGTATTTT	CASNRGALRAQYF
TRBV28	.	.	TRBJ1-1	TGTGCCAGCAGTTTAAGGACTTACGTCACTGAAGCTTTCTTT	CASSLRTYVTEAFF
TRBV11-3	TRBD2	.	TRBJ2-5	TGTGCCAGCAGCTCAAGTAGCGGGTCTCAAGAGACCCAGTACTTC	CASSSSSGSQETQYF
TRBV6-5	.	few	TRBJ1-2	TGTGCCAGCAGTTACGTGCGGGGTTCCAACTATGGCTACACCTTC	CASSYVRGSNYGYTF
TRBV3-1/TRBV3-2	TRBD2	.	TRBJ2-1	TGTGCCAGCAGCCAAGAGGGGCTAGCGGGTGACAATGAGCAGTTCTTC	CASSQEGLAGDNEQFF
TRBV19	.	.	TRBJ2-2	TGTGCCAGTAGTACCTGGGGGGACGGGGAGCTGTTTTTT	CASSTWGDGELFF
TRBV11-2	TRBD1	.	TRBJ1-1	TGTGCCAGCAGCAGACAGGGATTAACTGAAGCTTTCTTT	CASSRQGLTEAFF
TRBV7-8	TRBD1	.	TRBJ2-5	TGTGCCAGCAGCCCCAGAGCCGGGACAGGCCAAGAGACCCAGTACTTC	CASSPRAGTGQETQYF
TRBV24-1	TRBD1	.	TRBJ1-4	TGTGCCACCAAAGGGGACAGGGGGCGCATATCTAATGAAAAACTGTTTTTT	CATKGDRGRISNEKLFF
TRBV6-4	TRBD1	many	TRBJ2-6	TGTGCCAGCAGTGACTCAGGGGGCGCTGGGGCCAACGTCCTGACTTTC	CASSDSGGAGANVLTF
TRBV7-2	TRBD2	.	TRBJ2-5	TGTGCCAGCAGCTTAAATTGGGCTAGCGGGACCCAGTACTTC	CASSLNWASGTQYF
TRBV28	.	once	TRBJ1-5	TGTGCCAGCAGTTTTGCGGGGTCAAGCAATCAGCCCCAGCATTTT	CASSFAGSSNQPQHF
TRBV5-1	.	once	TRBJ1-5	TGCGCCAGCAGCTTTATTTCGTCGGGGGGAGGCAATCAGCCCCAGCATTTT	CASSFISSGGGNQPQHF
TRBV27	.	.	TRBJ1-3	TGTGCCAGCAGGATGGGCCCGTCTGGAAACACCATATATTTT	CASRMGPSGNTIYF
TRBV19	.	.	TRBJ2-3	TGTGCCAGTAGTATAGATCAGGGGTATAGCACAGATACGCAGTATTTT	CASSIDQGYSTDTQYF
TRBV5-4	.	.	TRBJ2-1	TGTGCCAGCAGCTTGGACAGGACCCTTCTCAATGAGCAGTTCTTC	CASSLDRTLLNEQFF
TRBV7-9	.	.	TRBJ2-7	TGTGCCAGCAGCTTAGCAGGGGTCTCCTACGAGCAGTACTTC	CASSLAGVSYEQYF
TRBV10-3	.	.	TRBJ1-4	TGTGCCATCAGTCCCCAGATAGGAGGTGAAAAACTGTTTTTT	CAISPQIGGEKLFF
TRBV12-3/TRBV12-4	.	.	TRBJ1-5	TGTGCCAGCAGTTTCTTAAATCAGCCCCAGCATTTT	CASSFLNQPQHF
TRBV7-3	.	.	TRBJ2-7	TGTGCCAGCAGCTCTCGGACGGGAGAGCAGTACTTC	CASSSRTGEQYF
TRBV7-2	TRBD1	.	TRBJ1-2	TGTGCCAGCAGCCCCCGACAGGGGGCCCTAGAGGGCTACACCTTC	CASSPRQGALEGYTF
TRBV6-4	.	.	TRBJ2-2	TGTGCCAGCAGCAGACAGACCACCGGGGAGCTGTTTTTT	CASSRQTTGELFF
TRBV30	.	.	TRBJ1-1	TGTGCCTGGAGTCGCCAGGCGGGGACTGAAGCTTTCTTT	CAWSRQAGTEAFF
TRBV6-6	.	once	TRBJ1-1	TGTGCCAGCAGGATCGACAGGGAAGCTTTCTTT	CASRIDREAFF
TRBV6-4	.	.	TRBJ2-2	TGTGCCAGCAGTGACGGGGGGGCTGACACCGGGGAGCTGTTTTTT	CASSDGGADTGELFF
TRBV6-5	TRBD1	.	TRBJ1-6	TGTGCCAGCAGGCCCACAGGGGAGCGTAATTCACCCCTCCACTTT	CASRPTGERNSPLHF
TRBV10-3	.	.	TRBJ1-2	TGTGCCATTAAGAGTGCGGTGGATAACTATGGCTACACCTTC	CAIKSAVDNYGYTF
TRBV5-1	.	once	TRBJ1-2	TGCGCCAGCAGCCCCGGGTCTCAGAACTATGGCTACACCTTC	CASSPGSQNYGYTF
TRBV28	TRBD2	.	TRBJ2-2	TGTGCCAGCAGTTTATTGCTAGCGGGATCTGGGGAGCTGTTTTTT	CASSLLLAGSGELFF
TRBV6-5	.	.	TRBJ2-7	TGTGCCAGCAGTTACGGGTCGCTAGGCCGGAGTGAGCAGTACTTC	CASSYGSLGRSEQYF
TRBV5-1	TRBD1	.	TRBJ1-6	TGCGCCAGCAGCCGGGGGACAGATTATAATTCACCCCTCCACTTT	CASSRGTDYNSPLHF
TRBV6-5	TRBD1	.	TRBJ1-5	TGTGCCAGCAGTTTACAGGGGGTCAATCAGCCCCAGCATTTT	CASSLQGVNQPQHF
TRBV6-6	TRBD1	.	TRBJ1-2	TGTGCCAGCAGGACAGGGTGGAGGGAGGTCTATGGCTACACCTTC	CASRTGWREVYGYTF
TRBV7-3	.	.	TRBJ1-1	TGTGCCAGCAGCCTGGGCATGAACACTGAAGCTTTCTTT	CASSLGMNTEAFF
TRBV4-2	TRBD1	.	TRBJ1-1	TGTGCCAGCAGCTCACGGACAGGAAGGGCCACTGAAGCTTTCTTT	CASSSRTGRATEAFF
TRBV28	.	.	TRBJ1-5	TGTGCCAGCACAAATTCCGGTTGGAATCAGCCCCAGCATTTT	CASTNSGWNQPQHF
TRBV30	TRBD1	.	TRBJ2-7	TGTGCCTGGAGTACCGGGACAGGGGGCCCCGAGCAGTACTTC	CAWSTGTGGPEQYF
TRBV7-3	.	.	TRBJ1-6	TGTGCCAGCAGCTTATTGGGTTCGGGAAATTCACCCCTCCACTTT	CASSLLGSGNSPLHF